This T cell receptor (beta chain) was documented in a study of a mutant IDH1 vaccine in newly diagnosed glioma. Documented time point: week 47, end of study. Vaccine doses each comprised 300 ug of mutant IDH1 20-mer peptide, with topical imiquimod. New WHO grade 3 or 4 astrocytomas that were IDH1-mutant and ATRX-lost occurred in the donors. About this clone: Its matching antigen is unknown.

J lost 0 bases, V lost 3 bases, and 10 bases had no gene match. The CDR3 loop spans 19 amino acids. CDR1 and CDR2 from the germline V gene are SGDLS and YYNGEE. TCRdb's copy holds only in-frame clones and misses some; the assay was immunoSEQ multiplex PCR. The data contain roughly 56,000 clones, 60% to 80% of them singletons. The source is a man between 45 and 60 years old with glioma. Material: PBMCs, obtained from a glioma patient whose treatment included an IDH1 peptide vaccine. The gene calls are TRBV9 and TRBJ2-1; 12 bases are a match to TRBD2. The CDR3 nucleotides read TGTGCCAGCAGCGCAACCACTAGCGGGGGGCTTAGCTCCTACAATGAGCAGTTCTTC. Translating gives CASSATTSGGLSSYNEQFF.